A selection of T cell receptor beta chains follows, all from one sample in a study of shared clonotypes between healthy human individuals. The data were produced by immunoSEQ multiplex PCR, yet TCRdb's version contains in-frame clones alone and is incomplete. The profile shows roughly 1,600,000 clones, 98% of them singletons. Sequenced: naive CD4+ T cells sorted from blood. The receptor set was obtained from a young man in good health. Both conserved end residues are part of each CDR3. Each record gives: D gene, V gene, J gene, clone size, CDR3 protein, CDR3 DNA. D genes are given only for firm matches. Clone size is not always given. Where it is, it says once, few, many or a class for expanded clones.

TRBD2	TRBV7-2	TRBJ2-3	NA	CASSPGTSVNTGTQYF	TGTGCCAGCAGCCCGGGGACTAGCGTCAACACGGGTACGCAGTATTTT
NA	TRBV5-1	TRBJ2-1	NA	CASSSTGPEQFF	TGCGCCAGCAGCTCGACCGGGCCGGAGCAGTTCTTC
NA	TRBV15	TRBJ2-5	NA	CATSREVSETQYF	TGTGCCACCAGCAGGGAGGTTTCTGAGACCCAGTACTTC
NA	TRBV27	TRBJ2-7	NA	CASSLRGFSYEQYF	TGTGCCAGCAGTTTACGGGGCTTTTCCTACGAGCAGTACTTC
NA	TRBV23-1	TRBJ2-3	NA	CASSQQLDTDTQYF	TGCGCCAGCAGTCAACAGCTCGACACAGATACGCAGTATTTT
NA	TRBV2	TRBJ1-2	NA	CASSEELDRFYGYTF	TGTGCCAGCAGTGAAGAACTAGACCGGTTCTATGGCTACACCTTC
TRBD1	TRBV10-3	TRBJ2-7	NA	CAITGTGASGEQYF	TGTGCCATAACCGGGACAGGGGCGTCGGGCGAGCAGTACTTC
NA	TRBV5-1	TRBJ2-1	NA	CASSLGGYNEQFF	TGCGCCAGCAGCTTAGGAGGCTACAATGAGCAGTTCTTC
NA	TRBV5-1	TRBJ2-1	NA	CASSRLGSGGEQFF	TGCGCCAGCAGCCGCCTGGGGTCCGGGGGTGAGCAGTTCTTC
NA	TRBV6-1	TRBJ1-5	NA	CASSDSQGLGQPQHF	TGTGCCAGCAGTGATTCGCAGGGTTTAGGTCAGCCCCAGCATTTT
NA	TRBV5-4	TRBJ2-1	NA	CASSQAMGSYNEQFF	TGTGCCAGCAGCCAAGCAATGGGTTCCTACAATGAGCAGTTCTTC
NA	TRBV6-4	TRBJ2-3	NA	CASSEFNSASTDTQYF	TGTGCCAGCAGTGAATTTAACAGCGCTAGCACAGATACGCAGTATTTT
NA	TRBV9	TRBJ1-1	NA	CASSPHSGTTEAFF	TGTGCCAGCAGCCCCCACTCAGGGACCACTGAAGCTTTCTTT
NA	TRBV11-2	TRBJ2-1	NA	CASSGGRGTGHEQFF	TGTGCCAGCAGCGGGGGGCGCGGCACGGGCCATGAGCAGTTCTTC
NA	TRBV11-2	TRBJ2-7	NA	CASGGSRTYEQYF	TGTGCCAGCGGGGGGAGTAGGACCTACGAGCAGTACTTC
NA	TRBV4-3	TRBJ1-2	NA	CASSRSVVLPGYGYTF	TGCGCCAGCAGCCGAAGTGTGGTCCTGCCTGGCTATGGCTACACCTTC
TRBD2	TRBV5-1	TRBJ2-5	NA	CASSLTSGSQETQYF	TGCGCCAGCAGCTTGACTAGCGGTTCACAAGAGACCCAGTACTTC
TRBD2	TRBV11-3	TRBJ2-1	NA	CASSATGTSANEQFF	TGTGCCAGCAGCGCTACCGGGACTAGCGCAAATGAGCAGTTCTTC
TRBD2	TRBV7-2	TRBJ2-7	NA	CASSKIAGRRKYEQYF	TGTGCCAGCAGCAAAATAGCGGGACGTCGCAAATACGAGCAGTACTTC
TRBD2	TRBV28	TRBJ2-7	NA	CASSLSGSSYEQYF	TGTGCCAGCAGTTTGAGCGGGAGCTCCTACGAGCAGTACTTC
NA	TRBV4-1	TRBJ2-5	NA	CASSPTQARETQYF	TGCGCCAGCAGCCCCACACAAGCACGAGAGACCCAGTACTTC
TRBD1	TRBV27	TRBJ1-2	NA	CASSFTGTGPGGYTF	TGTGCCAGCAGTTTCACCGGGACAGGTCCGGGAGGCTACACCTTC
NA	TRBV5-4	TRBJ1-2	NA	CASSWQGANYGYTF	TGTGCCAGCAGCTGGCAGGGAGCTAACTATGGCTACACCTTC
NA	TRBV7-6	TRBJ2-2	NA	CASSRDMNTGELFF	TGTGCCAGCAGTAGGGACATGAACACCGGGGAGCTGTTTTTT
TRBD1	TRBV2	TRBJ1-2	NA	CASRDRGDYGYTF	TGTGCCAGCAGGGACAGGGGAGACTATGGCTACACCTTC
NA	TRBV7-9	TRBJ1-2	NA	CASSPGDGATSGYTF	TGTGCCAGCAGCCCGGGAGACGGAGCTACGAGTGGCTACACCTTC
TRBD1	TRBV7-3	TRBJ2-5	NA	CASSISGTGETQYF	TGTGCCAGCAGTATCTCCGGGACAGGGGAGACCCAGTACTTC
TRBD2	TRBV11-3	TRBJ2-1	NA	CASSQGLAAYNEQFF	TGTGCCAGCAGTCAGGGACTAGCGGCGTACAATGAGCAGTTCTTC
TRBD1	TRBV2	TRBJ1-5	once	CASRGTGGFGQPQHF	TGTGCCAGCCGTGGGACAGGGGGATTTGGTCAGCCCCAGCATTTT
TRBD1	TRBV19	TRBJ1-5	NA	CASSLPGQGAIYSNQPQHF	TGTGCCAGTAGTCTCCCGGGACAGGGGGCAATTTATAGCAATCAGCCCCAGCATTTT
NA	TRBV27	TRBJ2-7	NA	CASSLYATSSYEQYF	TGTGCCAGCAGTTTATATGCCACGAGCTCCTACGAGCAGTACTTC
NA	TRBV28	TRBJ1-2	NA	CAFRGPINYGYTF	TGTGCCTTTAGGGGACCGATTAACTATGGCTACACCTTC
NA	TRBV29-1	TRBJ2-5	NA	CSVSSETQYF	TGCAGCGTCTCATCGGAGACCCAGTACTTC
NA	TRBV7-2	TRBJ1-2	NA	CASSYRDYGYTF	TGTGCCAGCAGCTACAGGGACTATGGCTACACCTTC
NA	TRBV6-5	TRBJ1-2	once	CASHRLSNYGYTF	TGTGCCAGCCACCGTCTCTCTAACTATGGCTACACCTTC
NA	TRBV2	TRBJ2-7	NA	CASSDSDGLRHEQYF	TGTGCCAGCAGTGATAGTGATGGACTGCGCCACGAGCAGTACTTC
NA	TRBV20-1	TRBJ2-1	NA	CSGRGLDEQFF	TGCAGTGGGCGGGGCCTCGATGAGCAGTTCTTC
NA	TRBV6-5	TRBJ2-7	NA	CASRPFISTYEQYF	TGTGCCAGCAGGCCTTTTATCAGTACCTACGAGCAGTACTTC
NA	TRBV5-1	TRBJ1-3	NA	CASSLSGGSNSLSGNTIYF	TGCGCCAGCAGCTTGTCTGGGGGGTCCAACTCACTCTCTGGAAACACCATATATTTT
NA	TRBV19	TRBJ2-1	NA	CASSISGYNEQFF	TGTGCCAGTAGTATTTCAGGGTACAATGAGCAGTTCTTC
NA	TRBV4-1	TRBJ2-7	NA	CASSQDSYEQYF	TGCGCCAGCAGCCAAGATTCCTACGAGCAGTACTTC
TRBD2	TRBV14	TRBJ2-3	NA	CASSVPAGVYDTQYF	TGTGCCAGCAGCGTCCCAGCGGGAGTTTACGATACGCAGTATTTT
NA	TRBV5-8	TRBJ2-6	NA	CASSSVSLLVGGAGANVLTF	TGTGCCAGCAGCTCTGTATCCTTATTAGTCGGGGGCGCTGGGGCCAACGTCCTGACTTTC
NA	TRBV2	TRBJ1-2	NA	CASSGDGGDGYTF	TGTGCCAGCAGTGGGGACGGGGGTGATGGCTACACCTTC
NA	TRBV5-4	TRBJ2-3	few	CASSLAGAGTDTQYF	TGTGCCAGCAGCTTGGCAGGTGCGGGCACAGATACGCAGTATTTT